This is a list of T cell receptor beta chains from one sample in a study of blood T cell repertoires in COVID-19. The assay was immunoSEQ multiplex PCR, and TCRdb's table has in-frame clones only and misses some. Among around 250,000 clones listed, roughly nine tenths were seen once. The material sequenced was PBMCs or T cells enriched from blood (not recorded which). The receptors here all came from a human donor in a cohort exposed to, infected with or recovered from COVID-19 (not recorded which). The donor label of this sample is uncertain. Both conserved end residues are part of each CDR3. D genes are given only for firm matches. Rows give clone size only sometimes, using once, few, many, or a class for an expanded clone.

j_gene: TRBJ2-5; abundance: -; d_gene: -; v_gene: TRBV7-2; CDR3aa: CASSLGGGTARQETQYF; CDR3nt: TGTGCCAGCAGCTTAGGAGGGGGGACAGCCCGCCAAGAGACCCAGTACTTC
j_gene: TRBJ2-3; abundance: -; d_gene: -; v_gene: TRBV14; CDR3aa: CASSQGVVAGEDTQYF; CDR3nt: TGTGCCAGCAGCCAAGGGGTTGTGGCAGGGGAGGATACGCAGTATTTT
j_gene: TRBJ1-2; abundance: -; d_gene: -; v_gene: TRBV4-2; CDR3aa: CASSQDLGGYGYTF; CDR3nt: TGTGCCAGCAGCCAAGATCTGGGGGGGTATGGCTACACCTTC
j_gene: TRBJ1-2; abundance: -; d_gene: -; v_gene: TRBV4-2; CDR3aa: CASSPTERKAYGYTF; CDR3nt: TGTGCCAGCAGCCCGACCGAGAGGAAGGCCTATGGCTACACCTTC
j_gene: TRBJ2-5; abundance: once; d_gene: TRBD2; v_gene: TRBV30; CDR3aa: CAWWLAGGPAETQYF; CDR3nt: TGTGCCTGGTGGCTGGCGGGGGGGCCGGCGGAGACCCAGTACTTC
j_gene: TRBJ1-2; abundance: -; d_gene: -; v_gene: TRBV5-7; CDR3aa: CASSIPQVNYGYTF; CDR3nt: TGTGCCAGCAGCATACCACAAGTTAACTATGGCTACACCTTC
j_gene: TRBJ1-2; abundance: -; d_gene: -; v_gene: TRBV30; CDR3aa: CACLNGTNRARDGYTF; CDR3nt: TGTGCCTGTTTAAATGGGACGAACAGGGCGCGTGATGGCTACACCTTC
j_gene: TRBJ1-2; abundance: -; d_gene: -; v_gene: TRBV5-6; CDR3aa: CASSLSPGSAWAYYGYTF; CDR3nt: TGTGCCAGCAGCTTGTCTCCTGGGTCAGCTTGGGCTTACTATGGCTACACCTTC
j_gene: TRBJ1-1; abundance: -; d_gene: -; v_gene: TRBV30; CDR3aa: CAWSPQGSEAFF; CDR3nt: TGTGCCTGGAGTCCCCAGGGATCTGAAGCTTTCTTT
j_gene: TRBJ2-1; abundance: -; d_gene: TRBD1; v_gene: TRBV11-2; CDR3aa: CASRPTGDRGYNEQFF; CDR3nt: TGTGCCAGCAGACCGACTGGGGACAGGGGCTACAATGAGCAGTTCTTC
j_gene: TRBJ2-1; abundance: -; d_gene: TRBD2; v_gene: TRBV29-1; CDR3aa: CSVVTGTSGGLGEQFF; CDR3nt: TGCAGCGTAGTCACCGGGACTAGCGGGGGGTTGGGTGAGCAGTTCTTC
j_gene: TRBJ2-3; abundance: once; d_gene: TRBD2; v_gene: TRBV12-5; CDR3aa: CASGSLAGVRDTQYF; CDR3nt: TGTGCTAGTGGCTCTCTAGCGGGGGTCAGAGATACGCAGTATTTT
j_gene: TRBJ2-7; abundance: -; d_gene: -; v_gene: TRBV11-1; CDR3aa: CASSSLQGPSEQYF; CDR3nt: TGTGCCAGCAGCTCCCTACAGGGCCCCTCCGAGCAGTACTTC
j_gene: TRBJ1-1; abundance: -; d_gene: -; v_gene: TRBV9; CDR3aa: CASSAAQGVTEAFF; CDR3nt: TGTGCCAGCAGCGCAGCACAGGGTGTGACTGAAGCTTTCTTT
j_gene: TRBJ1-2; abundance: -; d_gene: -; v_gene: TRBV27; CDR3aa: CASSLKPDYGYTF; CDR3nt: TGTGCCAGCAGTTTAAAACCGGACTATGGCTACACCTTC
j_gene: TRBJ1-2; abundance: few; d_gene: TRBD1; v_gene: TRBV16; CDR3aa: CASSQSSGTGLYGYTF; CDR3nt: TGTGCCAGCAGCCAGAGCTCCGGGACAGGGCTCTATGGCTACACCTTC
j_gene: TRBJ1-6; abundance: -; d_gene: -; v_gene: TRBV27; CDR3aa: CASSTTGTTLHF; CDR3nt: TGTGCCAGCAGTACTACAGGGACGACCCTCCACTTT
j_gene: TRBJ2-7; abundance: -; d_gene: TRBD1; v_gene: TRBV7-9; CDR3aa: CASSFDRGTYEQYF; CDR3nt: TGTGCCAGCAGTTTTGACAGGGGGACCTACGAGCAGTACTTC
j_gene: TRBJ1-1; abundance: -; d_gene: -; v_gene: TRBV7-2; CDR3aa: CASSLGPKGGTEAFF; CDR3nt: TGTGCCAGCAGCTTAGGACCAAAGGGAGGCACTGAAGCTTTCTTT
j_gene: TRBJ2-5; abundance: few; d_gene: -; v_gene: TRBV7-2; CDR3aa: CASSFKETQYF; CDR3nt: TGTGCCAGCAGCTTCAAAGAGACCCAGTACTTC
j_gene: TRBJ1-1; abundance: -; d_gene: -; v_gene: TRBV19; CDR3aa: CASSIGPSRGTEAFF; CDR3nt: TGTGCCAGTAGTATAGGGCCCTCGAGAGGGACTGAAGCTTTCTTT
j_gene: TRBJ1-3; abundance: -; d_gene: -; v_gene: TRBV19; CDR3aa: CASSPRRGSGNTIYF; CDR3nt: TGTGCCAGTAGTCCCCGACGAGGCTCTGGAAACACCATATATTTT
j_gene: TRBJ1-1; abundance: -; d_gene: -; v_gene: TRBV5-4; CDR3aa: CASSLTGRRTEAFF; CDR3nt: TGTGCCAGCAGCCTCACCGGGAGAAGGACTGAAGCTTTCTTT
j_gene: TRBJ2-7; abundance: -; d_gene: TRBD1; v_gene: TRBV19; CDR3aa: CASSIGSGGPYEQYF; CDR3nt: TGTGCCAGTAGTATAGGTTCAGGGGGACCCTACGAGCAGTACTTC
j_gene: TRBJ2-5; abundance: -; d_gene: -; v_gene: TRBV7-9; CDR3aa: CASSYYSGGQETQYF; CDR3nt: TGTGCCAGCAGCTATTACAGTGGGGGGCAAGAGACCCAGTACTTC
j_gene: TRBJ1-5; abundance: -; d_gene: TRBD1; v_gene: TRBV7-8; CDR3aa: CASSLVRGLNQPQHF; CDR3nt: TGTGCCAGCAGCTTAGTCAGGGGGCTCAATCAGCCCCAGCATTTT